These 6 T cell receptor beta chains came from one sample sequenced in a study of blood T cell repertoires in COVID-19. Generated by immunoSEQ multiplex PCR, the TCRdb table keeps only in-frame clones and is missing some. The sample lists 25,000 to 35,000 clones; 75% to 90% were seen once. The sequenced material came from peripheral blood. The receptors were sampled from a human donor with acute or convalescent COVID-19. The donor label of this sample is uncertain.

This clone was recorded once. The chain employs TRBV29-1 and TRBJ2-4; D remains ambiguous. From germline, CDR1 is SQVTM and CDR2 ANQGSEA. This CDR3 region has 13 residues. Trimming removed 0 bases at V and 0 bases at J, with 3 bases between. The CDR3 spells CSVEDIAKNIQYF. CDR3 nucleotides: TGCAGCGTTGAAGATATAGCCAAAAACATTCAGTACTTC.

Here the CDR3 reads CASSQGQIVGQPQHF. CDR3 bases: TGTGCCAGCAGCCAAGGGCAGATCGTCGGTCAGCCCCAGCATTTT. The chain couples TRBV16 to TRBJ1-5, with D unclear. Germline V lookup: CDR1 KGHSY, CDR2 FQNENV. The germline V and J ends were trimmed by 2 bases and 6 bases, with 14 bases remaining between them. The CDR3 length is 15 residues.

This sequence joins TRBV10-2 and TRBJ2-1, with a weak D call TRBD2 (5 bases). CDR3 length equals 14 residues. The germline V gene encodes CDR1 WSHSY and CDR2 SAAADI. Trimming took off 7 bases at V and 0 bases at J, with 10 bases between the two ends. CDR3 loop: CASIPGNSYNEQFF. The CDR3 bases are TGCGCCAGCATCCCGGGGAACTCCTACAATGAGCAGTTCTTC.

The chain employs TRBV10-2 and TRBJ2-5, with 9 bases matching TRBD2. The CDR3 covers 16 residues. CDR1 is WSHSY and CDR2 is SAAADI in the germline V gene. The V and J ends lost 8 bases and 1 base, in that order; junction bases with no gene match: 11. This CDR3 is CASSWGGGATQETQYF. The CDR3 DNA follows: TGCGCCAGCTCGTGGGGCGGGGGGGCAACCCAAGAGACCCAGTACTTC.

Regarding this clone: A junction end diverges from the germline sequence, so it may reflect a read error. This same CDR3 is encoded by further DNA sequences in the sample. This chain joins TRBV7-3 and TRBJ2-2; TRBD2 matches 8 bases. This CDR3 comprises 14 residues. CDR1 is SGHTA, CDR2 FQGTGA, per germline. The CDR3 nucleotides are TGCGCCAGCAGCTTAATCGCGGGGGGCGGGGAGCTGTTTTTT. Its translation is CASSLIAGGGELFF.

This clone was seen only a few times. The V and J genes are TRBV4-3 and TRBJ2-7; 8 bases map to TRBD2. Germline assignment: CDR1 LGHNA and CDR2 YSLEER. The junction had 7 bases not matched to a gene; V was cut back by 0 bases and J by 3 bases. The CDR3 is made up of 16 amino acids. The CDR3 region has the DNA TGCGCCAGCAGCCAAGAGTTTCGCGGGGGGTTCTACGAGCAGTACTTC. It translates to CASSQEFRGGFYEQYF.